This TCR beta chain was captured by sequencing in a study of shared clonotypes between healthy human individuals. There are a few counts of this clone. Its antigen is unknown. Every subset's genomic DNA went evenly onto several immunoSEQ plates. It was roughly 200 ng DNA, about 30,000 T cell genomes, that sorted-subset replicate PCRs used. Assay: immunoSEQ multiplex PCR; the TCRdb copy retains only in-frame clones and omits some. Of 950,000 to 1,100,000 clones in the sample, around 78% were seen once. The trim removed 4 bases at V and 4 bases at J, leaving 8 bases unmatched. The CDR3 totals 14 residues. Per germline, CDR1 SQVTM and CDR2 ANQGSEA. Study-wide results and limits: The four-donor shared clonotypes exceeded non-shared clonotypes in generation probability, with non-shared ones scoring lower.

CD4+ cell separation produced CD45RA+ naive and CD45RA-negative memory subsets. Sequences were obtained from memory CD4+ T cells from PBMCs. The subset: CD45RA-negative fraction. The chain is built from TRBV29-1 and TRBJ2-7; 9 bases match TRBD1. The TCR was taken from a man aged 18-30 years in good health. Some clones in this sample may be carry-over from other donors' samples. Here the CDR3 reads CSVGTGTGPYEQYF. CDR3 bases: TGCAGCGTTGGAACCGGGACAGGGCCTTACGAGCAGTACTTC.